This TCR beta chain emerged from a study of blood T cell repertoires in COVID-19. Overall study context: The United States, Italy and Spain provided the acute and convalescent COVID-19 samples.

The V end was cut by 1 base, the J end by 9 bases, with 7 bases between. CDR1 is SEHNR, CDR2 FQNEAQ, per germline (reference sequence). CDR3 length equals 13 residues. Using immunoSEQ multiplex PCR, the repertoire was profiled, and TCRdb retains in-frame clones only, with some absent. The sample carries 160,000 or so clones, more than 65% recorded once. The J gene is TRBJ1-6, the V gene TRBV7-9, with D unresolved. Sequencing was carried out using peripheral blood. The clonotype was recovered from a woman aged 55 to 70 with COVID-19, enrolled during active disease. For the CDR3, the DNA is TGTGCCAGCAGCTTAGGCAGTTTTTCACCCCTCCACTTT. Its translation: CASSLGSFSPLHF.